This T cell receptor (beta chain) came from a study of T cell changes during pregnancy in multiple sclerosis. This clone was picked up one time. The V segment lost 3 bases and the J segment 4 bases; nucleotides outside the gene matches: 4. Germline CDR1 is SNHLY and CDR2 is FYNNEI. There are 14 residues in the CDR3. The protocol was immunoSEQ multiplex PCR, while the TCRdb copy is restricted to in-frame clones and leaves out a portion. The sample consists of around 81,000 clones, around 90% of them appearing once. This receptor was identified in a female donor in good health, enrolled as a control in a pregnancy study. This chain uses TRBV2 with TRBJ2-7; TRBD2 agrees at 9 bases. Here the sequenced sample was peripheral blood, taken after pregnancy. CDR3 region: CASSDASGGYEQYF. The CDR3 bases are TGTGCCAGCAGTGATGCCAGCGGGGGGTACGAGCAGTACTTC.